The source of this TCR beta chain is a study of blood T cells in healthy people across ages. Findings and caveats of the study: Possibly, changes in expanded clonotypes were confounded because donor CMV status was unknown. Across the age range, TCR beta diversity per million T cells fell in a roughly linear way. Naive T cell percentage showed a strong correlation with the diversity of TCR beta.

CDR3 length equals 16 residues. CDR1 is MNHNS and CDR2 is SASEGT in the germline V gene. V lost 11 bases to trimming and J lost 3 bases, with 23 bases between them. This clonotype was seen only a few times. Its specificity is unknown. PCR was performed a second time for 7 to 11 cycles using a sample-barcoded 5' primer and a J-beta primer mix. TCRdb passed the 5' RACE reads through MiXCR, listing each CDR3 protein once. Of fewer than 800,000 distinct CDR3 sequences listed, around a quarter were seen once; the top ten hold more than 8.5%. These data were also reused for a study on T cells of mothers and their children.

The J gene is TRBJ2-4, the V gene TRBV6-1, with D perhaps TRBD2 (6 bases). This clonotype was sampled from a boy younger than 18 in good health. Sequencing used blood. In DNA form, the CDR3 reads TGTGCCGGCAAGTCGAGTGCGGGGTTGGTCAAAAACATTCAGTACTTC. This codes for CAGKSSAGLVKNIQYF.